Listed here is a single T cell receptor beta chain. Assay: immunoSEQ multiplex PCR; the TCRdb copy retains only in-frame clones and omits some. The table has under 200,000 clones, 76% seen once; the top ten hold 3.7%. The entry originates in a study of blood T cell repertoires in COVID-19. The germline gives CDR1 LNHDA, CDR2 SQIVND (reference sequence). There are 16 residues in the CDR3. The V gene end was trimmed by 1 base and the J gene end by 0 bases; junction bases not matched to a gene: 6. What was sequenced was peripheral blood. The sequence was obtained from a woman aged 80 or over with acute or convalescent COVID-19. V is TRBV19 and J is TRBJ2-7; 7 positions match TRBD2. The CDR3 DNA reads TGTGCCAGTAGTATAGGTGCAGCGGGAAGCTCCTACGAGCAGTACTTC. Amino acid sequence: CASSIGAAGSSYEQYF.